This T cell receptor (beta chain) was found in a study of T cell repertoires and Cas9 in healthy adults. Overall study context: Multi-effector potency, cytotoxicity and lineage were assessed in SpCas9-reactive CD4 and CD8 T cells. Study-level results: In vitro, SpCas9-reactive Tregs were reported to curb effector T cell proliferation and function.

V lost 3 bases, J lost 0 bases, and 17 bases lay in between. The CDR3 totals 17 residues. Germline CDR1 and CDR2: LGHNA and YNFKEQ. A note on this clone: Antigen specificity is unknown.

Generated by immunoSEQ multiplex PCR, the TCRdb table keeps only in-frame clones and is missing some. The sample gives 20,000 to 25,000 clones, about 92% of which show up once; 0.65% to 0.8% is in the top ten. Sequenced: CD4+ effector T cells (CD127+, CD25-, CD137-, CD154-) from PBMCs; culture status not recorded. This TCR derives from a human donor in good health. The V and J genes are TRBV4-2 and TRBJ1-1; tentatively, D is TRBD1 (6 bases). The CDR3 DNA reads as TGTGCCAGCAGCCATCACCCTGTAACAGGGCTGAACACTGAAGCTTTCTTT. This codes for CASSHHPVTGLNTEAFF.